This T cell receptor beta chain was sequenced in a study of T cells after yellow fever vaccination. There are a few counts of this clonotype. Germline assignment: CDR1 SGHTA and CDR2 FQGNSA. V was clipped by 5 bases and J by 0 bases, with 13 bases between them. The CDR3 is made up of 15 amino acids. Each CDR3 protein is one row after TCRdb ran MiXCR on the 5' RACE reads. The sample lists about 340,000 distinct CDR3 sequences, approximately 9% occurring once. The sample was PBMCs, taken on the day of the first yellow fever vaccination. The chain joins TRBV7-2 to TRBJ1-1; D gene unclear. The source of this sequence is a man younger than 35 who received the YFV17D yellow fever vaccine. The CDR3 protein is CASSDWASLNTEAFF. CDR3 nucleotides: TGTGCCAGCAGCGATTGGGCCTCATTGAACACTGAAGCTTTCTTT.